The 25 T cell receptor beta chains reported below all come from one sample, sequenced in a study of blood T cell repertoires in COVID-19. The table came from immunoSEQ multiplex PCR; TCRdb's copy has only in-frame clones and leaves some out. The data show 250,000 to 350,000 clones, nearly 90% seen once. Sequencing was carried out using PBMCs or T cells enriched from blood (not recorded which). The source is a woman in her twenties or thirties who had recovered from COVID-19.

The chain is built from TRBV18 and TRBJ1-1; the D gene is possibly TRBD1 (5 bases). The V gene's germline CDR1 is KGHSH and CDR2 LQKENI. CDR3 size: 15 residues. The V end was cut by 1 base, the J end by 4 bases, with 13 bases between. For the CDR3, the DNA is TGTGCCAGCTCACCACGGGAACTCGGGGGCACTGAAGCTTTCTTT. This sequence encodes CASSPRELGGTEAFF. The full variable domain, rest sourced from reference TRBV18 and TRBJ1-1, is NAGVMQNPRHLVRRRGQEARLRCSPMKGHSHVYWYRQLPEEGLKFMVYLQKENIIDESGMPKERFSAEFPKEGPSILRIQQVVRGDSAAYFCASSPRELGGTEAFFGQGTRLTVV.

A few counts support this clone. The chain links TRBV9 to TRBJ1-1; D is unresolved. V lost 4 bases to trimming and J lost 3 bases, with 4 bases between them. Per germline, CDR1 SGDLS and CDR2 YYNGEE. The CDR3 has 11 residues. CDR3: CASSSDTEAFF. CDR3 DNA: TGTGCCAGCAGCTCCGACACTGAAGCTTTCTTT. Combining the CDR3 with reference TRBV9 and TRBJ1-1 gives the whole variable domain DSGVTQTPKHLITATGQRVTLRCSPRSGDLSVYWYQQSLDQGLQFLIQYYNGEERAKGNILERFSAQQFPDLHSELNLSSLELGDSALYFCASSSDTEAFFGQGTRLTVV.

The CDR3 sequence is CASSDSWGPEAFF. CDR3 DNA: TGTGCCAGCAGTGACTCCTGGGGGCCTGAAGCTTTCTTT. The chain uses TRBV2 and TRBJ1-1, with a weak D call TRBD1 (6 bases). The length of the CDR3 is 13 residues. Germline V gene sequence: CDR1 SNHLY, CDR2 FYNNEI. Trimming stripped 3 bases from V and 6 bases from J, with 11 bases between.

This chain joins TRBV6-6 and TRBJ1-6; unclear D gene. Trimming removed 3 bases at V and 5 bases at J, with 8 bases between. Germline lookup yields CDR1 MNHNY and CDR2 SVGAGI (reference sequence). The CDR3 is made up of 14 amino acids. The CDR3 loop is CASSYAGNNSPLHF. For the CDR3, the DNA is TGTGCCAGCAGTTATGCGGGGAATAATTCACCCCTCCACTTT.

This rearrangement joins TRBV5-1 to TRBJ1-1, with a possible D match to TRBD1 (6 bases). V was clipped by 3 bases and J by 2 bases, with 11 bases between them. There are 14 residues in the CDR3. Germline V CDR1 and CDR2: SGHRS, YFSETQ. The CDR3 sequence: CASSSRTVNTEAFF. The CDR3 region has the DNA TGCGCCAGCAGCTCCCGGACAGTAAACACTGAAGCTTTCTTT.

The chain uses TRBV11-2 and TRBJ1-2; 7 bases line up with TRBD1. The CDR3 contains 15 residues. V was pared by 1 base and J by 4 bases, with 6 bases of the junction left unmatched. From germline, CDR1 is SGHAT and CDR2 FQNNGV. In DNA, the CDR3 is TGTGCCAGCAGCTTAGTTAGGGGGCGCAGCTATGGCTACACCTTC. Translated: CASSLVRGRSYGYTF.

The chain combines TRBV27 with TRBJ2-1; D remains ambiguous. Looked up from germline, CDR1 is MNHEY and CDR2 is SMNVEV (reference sequence). This CDR3 comprises 12 residues. The germline V and J ends were trimmed by 6 bases and 2 bases, with 5 bases remaining between them. In DNA, the CDR3 is TGTGCCAGCAGGCGAGCCTACAATGAGCAGTTCTTC. This codes for CASRRAYNEQFF.

The genes are TRBV5-4 and TRBJ1-2, with 9 bases fitting TRBD1. Germline values: CDR1 SGHNT, CDR2 YYREEE (reference sequence). Unmatched junction bases numbered 5, after V lost 1 base and J lost 7 bases. CDR3 length: 14 residues. CDR3 sequence: CASSLQGQGVGYTF. The CDR3 DNA reads TGTGCCAGCAGCTTGCAGGGACAGGGTGTTGGCTACACCTTC.

This rearrangement joins TRBV6-5 to TRBJ2-5; 7 nucleotides agree with TRBD2. The CDR3 runs to 13 residues. Germline CDR1 is MNHEY and CDR2 is SVGAGI. Trimming cost V 6 bases and J 4 bases; bases outside gene matches: 5. The CDR3 loop reads CASRTSPRETQYF. The CDR3 DNA reads TGTGCCAGCAGGACTAGCCCCAGAGAGACCCAGTACTTC.

This chain uses TRBV27 with TRBJ2-5; 9 bases align to TRBD1. The CDR3 contains 19 residues. Germline V gene sequence: CDR1 MNHEY, CDR2 SMNVEV (reference sequence). V dropped 5 bases and J dropped 2; count of bases not matched to a gene: 18. CDR3 in amino acids: CASSPIPPGQGRFQETQYF. CDR3 nucleotides: TGTGCCAGCAGTCCAATCCCCCCGGGACAGGGCCGGTTTCAAGAGACCCAGTACTTC.

This rearrangement joins TRBV29-1 to TRBJ2-7, with D possibly matching TRBD2 (6 bases). The CDR3 consists of 13 residues. Trimming stripped 3 bases from V and 0 bases from J, with 9 bases between. Germline values: CDR1 SQVTM, CDR2 ANQGSEA. CDR3 sequence: CSVDFGGSYEQYF. Here the CDR3 DNA reads TGCAGCGTTGATTTCGGGGGCTCCTACGAGCAGTACTTC.

This sequence joins TRBV30 and TRBJ2-7; a weak D match, TRBD2 (5 bases). V dropped 1 base and J dropped 3 bases, with 16 bases sitting between them. Germline V gene lookup returns CDR1 GTSNPN and CDR2 SVGIG (reference sequence). CDR3 size: 15 residues. The DNA of the CDR3 is TGTGCCTGGAGTGGATCTCCGAGGGCTAGCTACGAGCAGTACTTC. Its translation: CAWSGSPRASYEQYF.

The V and J genes are TRBV7-8 and TRBJ2-7; D unclear. Trimming pared 1 base from V and 4 bases from J, leaving 11 bases between. CDR3 size: 14 residues. Germline V gene sequence: CDR1 SGHVS, CDR2 FQNEAQ. The CDR3 DNA follows: TGTGCCAGCAGCTTAGGGGCCGGAATATACGAGCAGTACTTC. It encodes CASSLGAGIYEQYF.

This chain connects TRBV5-1 to TRBJ1-6, with 11 bases matching TRBD1. Germline CDR1 is SGHRS and CDR2 is YFSETQ. CDR3 size: 14 residues. Trimming at V came to 3 bases and at J to 8 bases, leaving 1 base not matched to a gene. DNA of the CDR3: TGCGCCAGCAGCTGGGGACAGGGGGATTCACCCCTCCACTTT. Residues: CASSWGQGDSPLHF. Complete variable domain (other parts from reference TRBV5-1 and TRBJ1-6): KAGVTQTPRYLIKTRGQQVTLSCSPISGHRSVSWYQQTPGQGLQFLFEYFSETQRNKGNFPGRFSGRQFSNSRSEMNVSTLELGDSALYLCASSWGQGDSPLHFGNGTRLTVT.

The chain carries TRBV27 and TRBJ1-5; possible D gene TRBD1, 5 bases. In germline, CDR1 is MNHEY, CDR2 SMNVEV (reference sequence). Trimming left V 2 bases short and J 6 bases short, with 11 bases between. This CDR3 comprises 14 residues. CDR3 sequence: CASSLGGIGQPQHF. CDR3 coding DNA: TGTGCCAGCAGTTTAGGGGGGATCGGTCAGCCCCAGCATTTT.

The rearrangement joins TRBV10-2 to TRBJ2-7; 11 nucleotides match TRBD2. J lost 2 bases, V lost 5 bases, and 2 bases had no gene match. The length of the CDR3 is 14 residues. From germline, CDR1 is WSHSY and CDR2 SAAADI. CDR3 region: CASSKTSGAYEQYF. The CDR3, as DNA: TGCGCCAGCAGTAAGACTAGCGGGGCCTACGAGCAGTACTTC.

The gene calls are TRBV7-9 and TRBJ1-2; no clear D gene. The CDR3 length is 11 residues. Trimming shortened V by 11 bases and J by 4 bases, and 11 bases separated the two germline ends. CDR1 is SEHNR, CDR2 FQNEAQ, per germline (reference sequence). The CDR3 DNA reads TGTGCCTTGGACGGGATCTATGGCTACACCTTC. Translation: CALDGIYGYTF.

DNA of the CDR3: TGTGCCAGCAGCCCTACAGGGGGAAGTCAGCCCCAGCATTTT. This gives the protein CASSPTGGSQPQHF. The rearrangement joins TRBV7-2 to TRBJ1-5, with 8 positions matching TRBD1. From germline, CDR1 is SGHTA and CDR2 FQGNSA. The trim removed 5 bases at V and 6 bases at J, leaving 6 bases unmatched. This CDR3 has 14 residues. Looking up the rest from reference TRBV7-2 and TRBJ1-5 gives the full variable domain: GAGVSQSPSNKVTEKGKDVELRCDPISGHTALYWYRQSLGQGLEFLIYFQGNSAPDKSGLPSDRFSAERTGGSVSTLTIQRTQQEDSAVYLCASSPTGGSQPQHFGDGTRLSIL.

This chain joins TRBV19 and TRBJ1-2, with TRBD1 identical over 7 bases. Germline V gives CDR1 LNHDA, CDR2 SQIVND (reference sequence). The CDR3 extends over 12 amino acids. Trimming cost V 7 bases and J 8 bases; bases outside gene matches: 7. CDR3 nucleotides: TGTGCCAGTACCCTCGGGACAGACGGCTACACCTTC. Amino acids: CASTLGTDGYTF.

The chain carries TRBV19 and TRBJ1-5; D may be TRBD1 (6 bases). In germline, CDR1 is LNHDA, CDR2 SQIVND (reference sequence). V dropped 7 bases and J dropped 3 bases, with 16 bases sitting between them. This CDR3 is built from 15 residues. The CDR3 bases are TGTGCCAGTATCGGGGGGGCCGCGCTCAATCAGCCCCAGCATTTT. This sequence encodes CASIGGAALNQPQHF.

The CDR3 DNA sequence: TGTGCCAGCAGCCAAGAAGGCCCGGGAAACTCTGGAAACACCATATATTTT. Translated, it gives CASSQEGPGNSGNTIYF. The genes are TRBV3-1 (or the pseudogene TRBV3-2) and TRBJ1-3; no clear D gene. V was cut by 0 bases and J by 0 bases, with 12 bases left in between. Germline assignment: CDR1 LGHDT and CDR2 YNNKEL (reference sequence). The CDR3 is 17 amino acids.

Of note for this clone: The identical CDR3 is also encoded by other nucleotide sequences in the sample. The chain combines TRBV6-5 with TRBJ1-1; weak D call: TRBD1 (5 bases). There are 13 residues in the CDR3. Trimming cost V 4 bases and J 4 bases, with 10 bases left between them. The germline CDR1 and CDR2 sequences are MNHEY and SVGAGI. CDR3 DNA sequence: TGTGCCAGCAGTTCCGGGAGGGGCACTGAAGCTTTCTTT. Amino acid sequence: CASSSGRGTEAFF.

The J gene is TRBJ2-7, the V gene TRBV4-2; 12 bases are a match to TRBD2. Germline assignment: CDR1 LGHNA and CDR2 YNFKEQ. V was pared by 0 bases and J by 2 bases, with 2 bases of the junction left unmatched. The CDR3 sequence is 16 residues long. The CDR3 DNA is TGTGCCAGCAGCCAAGAGGCTAGCGGGGGGGCCTACGAGCAGTACTTC. Translated: CASSQEASGGAYEQYF.

The chain joins TRBV29-1 to TRBJ1-1, with D uncertain. The CDR3 sequence is 13 residues long. CDR1 is SQVTM and CDR2 is ANQGSEA in the germline V gene. V shed 0 bases and J shed 11 bases, with 16 bases lying between them. CDR3 sequence: CSVEDRTSRVAFF. CDR3 nucleotides: TGCAGCGTTGAAGACAGGACTTCGAGGGTGGCTTTCTTT.

The gene calls are TRBV3-1 (or the pseudogene TRBV3-2) and TRBJ1-6; D gene uncertain. The CDR3 spans 14 residues. Germline CDR1 is LGHDT and CDR2 is YNNKEL (reference sequence). Trimming shortened V by 1 base and J by 8 bases, and 9 bases separated the two germline ends. The CDR3 spells CASSQGSRDSPLHF. Here the CDR3 DNA reads TGTGCCAGCAGCCAAGGGAGCCGGGATTCACCCCTCCACTTT.